The 29 T cell receptor beta chains in this list originate from one sample, sequenced in a study of CD8 T cells in ankylosing spondylitis. Each CDR3 protein gets one entry after TCRdb re-called the 5' RACE reads with MiXCR. Among under 200,000 distinct CDR3 sequences listed, approximately 9.9% were seen once. Sequencing was carried out using blood, either unsorted or a sorted T cell fraction (not recorded which). The source is a female donor with ankylosing spondylitis or in good health (not recorded which).

This clonotype has a count of ten or more. The CDR3 DNA is TGCGCCAGCAGCCAAGAACGAAGGAGCTCCTACGAGCAGTACTTC. Translation gives CASSQERRSSYEQYF. The chain uses TRBV4-3 and TRBJ2-7; D unclear. The CDR3 sequence is 15 residues long. Trimming removed 0 bases at V and 0 bases at J, with 9 bases between. Germline CDR1 is LGHNA and CDR2 is YSLEER.

The chain has TRBV25-1 and TRBJ2-3; no firm D call. The CDR3 is made up of 14 amino acids. Between the trimmed V and J ends, which lost 0 bases and 4 bases, there was a span of 8 bases. The germline V gene has CDR1 MGHDK and CDR2 SYGVNS. The CDR3 nucleotides read TGTGCCAGCAGTGAATACGCGGCCGCAGATACGCAGTATTTT. Translating it yields CASSEYAAADTQYF.

This clonotype was seen a single time. The chain joins TRBV28 to TRBJ2-7; 8 bases are shared with TRBD2. Germline values: CDR1 MDHEN, CDR2 SYDVKM. The CDR3 spans 16 residues. The V and J ends lost 3 bases and 0 bases, in that order; junction bases with no gene match: 7. The CDR3 sequence is CASSFRGGLSSYEQYF. CDR3 DNA sequence: TGTGCCAGCAGTTTTCGGGGGGGACTCAGCTCCTACGAGCAGTACTTC.

A note on this clonotype: An end of the junction differs from the germline gene, which may be a read error. V is TRBV15 and J is TRBJ1-1; weak D call: TRBD1 (6 bases). Germline V gene sequence: CDR1 LNHNV, CDR2 YYDKDF (reference sequence). The length of the CDR3 is 15 residues. This chain's CDR3 is CATSSRGTRVTEALF. CDR3 DNA sequence: TGTGCCACCAGCAGTAGGGGGACTCGGGTCACTGAAGCTCTCTTT.

This clonotype was seen only a few times. V usage is TRBV20-1 and J usage is TRBJ2-7; 8 nucleotides align to TRBD2. The germline CDR1 and CDR2 sequences are DFQATT and SNEGSKA (reference sequence). V was pared by 3 bases and J by 0 bases, with 1 base of the junction left unmatched. CDR3 length: 13 residues. CDR3 coding DNA: TGCAGTGCTAGGACTAGCGCCTCCTACGAGCAGTACTTC. Its translation: CSARTSASYEQYF.

V and J are TRBV29-1 and TRBJ1-2; unclear D gene. The CDR3 sequence is 13 residues long. The V end lost 6 bases, the J end lost 0 bases, and 11 bases lay between the germline ends. Germline-derived CDR1 and CDR2 are SQVTM and ANQGSEA. The CDR3 DNA is TGCAGCGTCGGGATACCCTCTAACTATGGCTACACCTTC. It yields the protein CSVGIPSNYGYTF.

This clonotype was seen more than once but under ten times. This chain links TRBV9 with TRBJ2-1; D remains unclear. The germline CDR1 and CDR2 sequences are SGDLS and YYNGEE. The length of the CDR3 is 13 residues. V was cut by 0 bases and J by 9 bases, with 10 bases left in between. The chain's CDR3 is CASSVGIASEQFF. CDR3 nucleotides: TGTGCCAGCAGCGTAGGAATAGCAAGTGAGCAGTTCTTC.

The chain recombines TRBV15 with TRBJ1-1; 8 bases are a match to TRBD1. The germline CDR1 and CDR2 sequences are LNHNV and YYDKDF (reference sequence). The CDR3 runs 15 residues. Trimming removed 8 bases from V and 4 bases from J; junction bases left unmatched: 12. The chain's CDR3 is CATGQGARRTTEAFF. The DNA of the CDR3 is TGTGCCACCGGTCAGGGGGCCAGGCGAACCACTGAAGCTTTCTTT.

This chain connects TRBV5-6 to TRBJ2-6; 9 nucleotides match TRBD1. Germline V CDR1 and CDR2: SGHDT, YYEEEE. CDR3 length equals 17 residues. V trimming: 4 bases; J trimming: 0 bases; junction bases outside the gene matches: 5. The CDR3 DNA is TGTGCCAGCAGCAGCGGGACAGGGATCTCTGGGGCCAACGTCCTGACTTTC. Protein product: CASSSGTGISGANVLTF.

This clonotype was detected a few times. This chain uses TRBV5-1 with TRBJ1-1, with a possible D match to TRBD1 (5 bases). Germline CDR1 and CDR2: SGHRS and YFSETQ. There are 13 residues in the CDR3. The germline V and J ends were trimmed by 6 bases and 4 bases, with 13 bases remaining between them. In nucleotides, the CDR3 is TGCGCCAGCAATAATTTGGGGACCACTGAAGCTTTCTTT. This gives the protein CASNNLGTTEAFF.

This chain connects TRBV20-1 to TRBJ2-3; TRBD2 is a possible D gene (6 bases). Germline assignment: CDR1 DFQATT and CDR2 SNEGSKA (reference sequence). The CDR3 sequence is 15 residues long. Trimming shortened V by 3 bases and J by 3 bases, and 16 bases separated the two germline ends. In DNA, the CDR3 is TGCAGTGCTAGCCTCGGGACTGAAGGAACAGATACGCAGTATTTT. This translates into CSASLGTEGTDTQYF.

V usage is TRBV2 and J usage is TRBJ2-7, with D possibly matching TRBD1 (7 bases). Germline V gives CDR1 SNHLY, CDR2 FYNNEI. The CDR3 sequence is 18 residues long. V lost 5 bases, J lost 6 bases, and 29 bases lay in between. The CDR3 protein is CASSFSTPSRGEIGEQYF. CDR3 DNA: TGTGCCAGCAGTTTTTCAACCCCGAGCAGGGGGGAAATTGGCGAGCAGTACTTC. The whole variable domain, remainder taken from reference TRBV2 and TRBJ2-7, is EPEVTQTPSHQVTQMGQEVILRCVPISNHLYFYWYRQILGQKVEFLVSFYNNEISEKSEIFDDQFSVERPDGSNFTLKIRSTKLEDSAMYFCASSFSTPSRGEIGEQYFGPGTRLTVT.

This chain connects TRBV4-3 to TRBJ2-7, with D tentatively TRBD2 (5 bases). The CDR3 spans 15 residues. The germline V gene has CDR1 LGHNA and CDR2 YSLEER. V shed 3 bases and J shed 7 bases, with 19 bases lying between them. The CDR3 coding sequence is TGCGCCAGCAGCCAGGGCGGAGGTCTGGAGGAGGAGCAGTACTTC. Translated, it gives CASSQGGGLEEEQYF.

This clonotype was recorded a few times. Germline is not matched at one junction end, which may reflect a read error. V is TRBV30 and J is TRBJ2-2; D ambiguous. The CDR3 is made up of 11 amino acids. Looked up from germline, CDR1 is GTSNPN and CDR2 is SVGIG (reference sequence). The CDR3: CRAGNTGELFF. The CDR3 DNA reads TGCCGAGCAGGGAACACCGGGGAGCTGTTTTTT.

The rearrangement joins TRBV27 to TRBJ2-7; D remains ambiguous. The CDR3 is 13 residues long. The V and J ends lost 6 bases and 7 bases respectively, with 16 bases between them. CDR1 MNHEY and CDR2 SMNVEV come from the germline V gene (reference sequence). The CDR3 sequence: CASSLVTGREQYF. CDR3 coding DNA: TGTGCCAGCAGCCTCGTAACGGGCCGGGAGCAGTACTTC.

The rearrangement links TRBV27 to TRBJ1-5, with D possibly being TRBD1 (5 bases). Between the trimmed V and J ends, which lost 7 bases and 3 bases, there was a span of 16 bases. CDR1 is MNHEY, CDR2 SMNVEV, per germline (reference sequence). The CDR3 sequence is 15 residues long. The CDR3 DNA sequence: TGTGCCAGCAAAATCGTAGCAGGGAACAATCAGCCCCAGCATTTT. It translates to CASKIVAGNNQPQHF.

J is TRBJ1-2 and V is TRBV29-1, with 8 positions matching TRBD1. Per the germline V gene, CDR1 is SQVTM and CDR2 is ANQGSEA. J lost 4 bases, V lost 7 bases, and 5 bases had no gene match. The CDR3 contains 12 residues. The chain's CDR3 is CSGLQGGYGYTF. In DNA form, the CDR3 reads TGCAGCGGACTACAGGGGGGCTATGGCTACACCTTC.

The rearrangement uses TRBV29-1 and TRBJ2-3, with 7 bases fitting TRBD1. This CDR3 is 16 amino acids long. V lost 1 base, J lost 3 bases, and 10 bases stayed unmatched. CDR1 SQVTM and CDR2 ANQGSEA come from the germline V gene. In DNA, the CDR3 is TGCAGCGTTGAAGGGGTTCGGGACAGTCCTACAGATACGCAGTATTTT. This encodes CSVEGVRDSPTDTQYF.

This clonotype was seen a handful of times. V usage is TRBV29-1 and J usage is TRBJ1-1; no firm D call. V was clipped by 5 bases and J by 2 bases, with 24 bases between them. Germline V gene sequence: CDR1 SQVTM, CDR2 ANQGSEA. This CDR3 contains 17 residues. CDR3 sequence reads: CSVPPQKTFWANTEAFF. CDR3 bases: TGCAGCGTTCCTCCCCAAAAAACGTTCTGGGCAAACACTGAAGCTTTCTTT.

This clonotype was observed many times. The V and J genes are TRBV7-9 and TRBJ2-7; the D call may be TRBD1 or TRBD2 (5 bases each). Germline values: CDR1 SEHNR, CDR2 FQNEAQ (reference sequence). CDR3 length equals 11 residues. V was clipped by 11 bases and J by 5 bases, with 13 bases between them. For the CDR3, the DNA is TGTGCCGAGCAGAGGGGCCACGAGCAGTACTTC. Protein sequence: CAEQRGHEQYF.

This clonotype appeared many times. The gene calls are TRBV7-8 and TRBJ1-2, with TRBD1 matching 7 bases. V was pared by 2 bases and J by 3 bases, with 6 bases of the junction left unmatched. This CDR3 is built from 15 residues. Germline CDR1 and CDR2: SGHVS and FQNEAQ. The DNA of the CDR3 is TGTGCCAGCAGCTTAACAGGGGCGGGCGACTATGGCTACACCTTC. Its protein product is CASSLTGAGDYGYTF.

V and J are TRBV27 and TRBJ2-7, with no clear D. Trimming stripped 1 base from V and 3 bases from J, with 10 bases between. Germline-derived CDR1 and CDR2 are MNHEY and SMNVEV (reference sequence). The CDR3 loop spans 14 amino acids. The CDR3 here is CASSLYGFGYEQYF. DNA of the CDR3: TGTGCCAGCAGTTTATACGGTTTTGGCTACGAGCAGTACTTC.

This clonotype was found many times. The rearrangement joins TRBV15 to TRBJ2-7, with a possible D match to TRBD2 (6 bases). CDR3 length equals 13 residues. V was pared by 5 bases and J by 3 bases, with 11 bases between. CDR1 LNHNV and CDR2 YYDKDF come from the germline V gene (reference sequence). The CDR3 is CATSGGVDYEQYF. The CDR3 DNA reads TGTGCCACCAGCGGAGGGGTCGACTACGAGCAGTACTTC.

V usage is TRBV27 and J usage is TRBJ2-7; D gene unclear. CDR1 is MNHEY and CDR2 is SMNVEV in the germline V gene (reference sequence). V lost 3 bases and J 2 bases, leaving 11 bases between the germline ends. This CDR3 comprises 14 residues. The CDR3 loop reads CASSFNPTTYEQYF. The CDR3 DNA reads TGTGCCAGCAGTTTCAACCCAACTACCTACGAGCAGTACTTC.

This clonotype showed up many times. The chain couples TRBV6-2 or TRBV6-3 to TRBJ2-5, with D possibly being TRBD2 (6 bases). V was shortened by 6 bases and J by 5 bases, with 19 bases between the two germline ends. The CDR3 totals 15 residues. The germline V gene encodes CDR1 MNHEY and CDR2 SVGEGT. The CDR3 bases are TGTGCCAGCAGACTTCTCGGACTCAGCGGGGAGACCCAGTACTTC. The encoded protein is CASRLLGLSGETQYF.

CDR3 protein: CASSLEGRREIGADTQYF. The CDR3 DNA is TGTGCCAGCAGCTTAGAAGGGCGGCGGGAGATCGGTGCAGATACGCAGTATTTT. This chain joins TRBV13 and TRBJ2-3; 7 bases agree with TRBD2. Germline CDR1 and CDR2: PRHDT and FYEKMQ (reference sequence). The CDR3 contains 18 residues. V was clipped by 1 base and J by 4 bases; unmatched bases: 14.

This clonotype was counted a few times. One end of the junction is discordant with germline, which a read error may explain. This chain links TRBV7-7 with TRBJ2-1; 9 bases are a match to TRBD2. There are 14 residues in the CDR3. Germline assignment: CDR1 SSHAT and CDR2 FNYEAQ (reference sequence). CDR3 in amino acids: CASSLREGMEEQFF. Written as DNA, the CDR3 is TGTGCTAGCAGCTTGCGGGAGGGTATGGAGGAGCAGTTCTTC.

This clonotype was seen ten or more times. The chain joins TRBV11-2 to TRBJ2-3; TRBD2 matches at 15 bases. CDR3 length: 17 residues. V was pared by 5 bases and J by 2 bases, with 5 bases of the junction left unmatched. The V gene's germline CDR1 is SGHAT and CDR2 FQNNGV. The CDR3 region is CASSLGLAGGFTDTQYF. The DNA for the CDR3 is TGTGCCAGCAGCCTGGGACTAGCGGGAGGTTTCACAGATACGCAGTATTTT.

The V gene is TRBV4-2, the J gene TRBJ2-2; 10 positions agree with TRBD1. The ends lost 6 bases at V and 4 bases at J; junction bases unmatched: 5. Per germline, CDR1 LGHNA and CDR2 YNFKEQ. CDR3 size: 15 residues. CDR3 DNA: TGTGCCAGCAGTCAGGGACAGGGGAGCACCGGGGAGCTGTTTTTT. Amino acid sequence: CASSQGQGSTGELFF.